One and the same sample provided the 15 T cell receptor beta chains below, sequenced in a study of metastatic and nonmetastatic thyroid tumors. Ahead of thyroid surgery, no patient had received treatment of any kind. TCRdb redid the clone calls on the PCR reads using MiXCR. The table records about 15,000 clones, about 31% of them present only once. Material for sequencing was tumor tissue. These receptors were taken from a male donor with papillary thyroid cancer or a benign thyroid nodule (not recorded which). Some clones in this sample may be carry-over from other donors' samples.

This clone counts as medium-sized. The chain couples TRBV18 to TRBJ2-7; D assignment may be TRBD1 or TRBD2 (5 bases each). Trimming stripped 3 bases from V and 2 bases from J, with 8 bases between. The CDR3 is 13 residues long. From germline, CDR1 is KGHSH and CDR2 LQKENI. CDR3 amino acids: CASSPGPTYEQYF. The CDR3 nucleotides are TGTGCCAGCTCACCGGGACCTACCTACGAGCAGTACTTC.

This clone occurred many times. J is TRBJ2-7 and V is TRBV20-1, with a possible D match to TRBD2 (6 bases). Per the germline V gene, CDR1 is DFQATT and CDR2 is SNEGSKA (reference sequence). Trimming took off 5 bases at V and 0 bases at J, with 17 bases between the two ends. The CDR3 runs 15 residues. The CDR3 loop is CSALPGLDYSYEQYF. The DNA for the CDR3 is TGCAGTGCTTTACCGGGACTGGACTACTCCTACGAGCAGTACTTC.

This clone was observed many times. As the CDR3 is not closed by the conserved phenylalanine or tryptophan, this likely results from a read error. The chain couples TRBV19 to TRBJ1-2; a possible D gene is TRBD1 (5 bases). The length of the CDR3 is 16 residues. The V end lost 4 bases, the J end lost 5 bases, and 20 bases lay between the germline ends. The germline gives CDR1 LNHDA, CDR2 SQIVND (reference sequence). This CDR3 is CASSTQSGTSFYGYTL. CDR3 DNA: TGTGCCAGTAGTACTCAGTCCGGGACCTCCTTTTATGGCTACACCCTC.

The CDR3 region is CASSPTTGQETETQYF. CDR3 nucleotides: TGTGCCAGCAGTCCAACGACCGGACAGGAAACAGAGACCCAGTACTTC. The V call is TRBV12-3 or TRBV12-4, the J call TRBJ2-5; 7 nucleotides align to TRBD1. This CDR3 contains 16 residues. J gave up 4 bases and V 5 bases, and 13 bases lay outside the gene matches.

This rearrangement joins TRBV6-5 to TRBJ1-6; D possibly corresponds to TRBD1 (6 bases). The germline V gene has CDR1 MNHEY and CDR2 SVGAGI. This CDR3 has 14 amino acids. Trimming stripped 4 bases from V and 8 bases from J, with 12 bases between. CDR3 amino acids: CASSSMDSYSPLHF. DNA for the CDR3: TGTGCCAGCAGTTCGATGGACAGTTATTCACCCCTCCACTTT.

This clone was observed a single time. The gene calls are TRBV5-1 and TRBJ2-2; TRBD1 matches 8 bases. Trimming took 0 bases from V and 4 from J; bases not matched to a gene: 8. CDR3 length equals 17 residues. The germline CDR1 and CDR2 sequences are SGHRS and YFSETQ. CDR3 nucleotides: TGCGCCAGCAGCTTGGAGTTATTCGGGACAGGCACCGGGGAGCTGTTTTTT. Translation: CASSLELFGTGTGELFF. Using reference TRBV5-1 and TRBJ2-2 for the parts outside the CDR3, the full variable domain is KAGVTQTPRYLIKTRGQQVTLSCSPISGHRSVSWYQQTPGQGLQFLFEYFSETQRNKGNFPGRFSGRQFSNSRSEMNVSTLELGDSALYLCASSLELFGTGTGELFFGEGSRLTVL.

Comment on this clone: Sequence at one end of the junction differs from germline and may be a read error. V is TRBV30 and J is TRBJ1-6; no reliable D call. The length of the CDR3 is 15 residues. Germline values: CDR1 GTSNPN, CDR2 SVGIG (reference sequence). The CDR3 is CALSVRERANSPLHF. CDR3 in DNA: TGTGCCTTGAGTGTCCGAGAAAGGGCTAATTCACCCCTCCACTTC.

The rearrangement joins TRBV3-1 to TRBJ2-7; a possible D gene is TRBD1 (5 bases). Germline CDR1 is LGHDT and CDR2 is YNNKEL (reference sequence). Between the trimmed V and J ends, which lost 1 base and 5 bases, there was a span of 9 bases. The CDR3 totals 13 residues. The CDR3 DNA reads as TGTGCCAGCAGCCAAGTGGGGCATGACGAGCAGTACTTC. Translated, it gives CASSQVGHDEQYF.

This clone showed up just a few times. V is TRBV28 and J is TRBJ2-7, with D tentatively TRBD1 or TRBD2 (5 bases each). This CDR3 has 14 residues. V was clipped by 6 bases and J by 3 bases, with 15 bases between them. Germline lookup yields CDR1 MDHEN and CDR2 SYDVKM. The CDR3 bases are TGTGCCAGCAGCCCCAGGGACGGCGACTACGAGCAGTACTTC. Its protein is CASSPRDGDYEQYF.

This clone was counted ten times or more. The rearrangement joins TRBV30 to TRBJ2-7; 10 bases fit TRBD1. This CDR3 has 13 amino acids. Per germline, CDR1 GTSNPN and CDR2 SVGIG (reference sequence). Trimming took 3 bases from V and 6 from J; bases not matched to a gene: 5. The CDR3 here is CAWSPGQGLEQYF. Written as DNA, the CDR3 is TGTGCCTGGAGCCCGGGACAGGGGCTCGAGCAGTACTTC. The whole variable domain, remainder taken from reference TRBV30 and TRBJ2-7, is SQTIHQWPATLVQPVGSPLSLECTVEGTSNPNLYWYRQAAGRGLQLLFYSVGIGQISSEVPQNLSASRPQDRQFILSSKKLLLSDSGFYLCAWSPGQGLEQYFGPGTRLTVT.

The table lists this clone with a few counts. The junction departs from germline at one end; a sequencing error may be responsible. The chain uses TRBV6-2 or TRBV6-3 and TRBJ2-7, with 10 bases lining up with TRBD2. Germline CDR1 reads MNHEY; CDR2 reads SVGEGT. The CDR3 runs 13 residues. In nucleotides, the CDR3 is TGTGCCATCTGTGCTAGCGGGAGCTACGATCAGTACTTC. It specifies CAICASGSYDQYF.

In its sample, this clone was seen many times. The chain uses TRBV12-3 or TRBV12-4 and TRBJ2-3, with 8 nucleotides matching TRBD2. This CDR3 comprises 15 residues. With 8 bases clipped from V and 1 base from J, the junction kept 8 bases outside the gene matches. CDR3 nucleotides: TGTGCCAGCGCCCCCCCTAGCGGGCGCACAGATACGCAGTATTTT. It translates to CASAPPSGRTDTQYF.

This clone was found many times. This CDR3 is also generated by other DNA sequences in the sample. The chain employs TRBV10-3 and TRBJ1-3; perhaps TRBD1 as D (5 bases). The CDR3 consists of 13 residues. Deletions cut 11 bases from V and 3 bases from J, with 14 bases between. CDR1 and CDR2 (germline): ENHRY, SYGVKD. Here the CDR3 reads CAAAPGFGNTIYF. CDR3 DNA sequence: TGTGCCGCCGCCCCAGGGTTTGGAAACACCATATATTTT.

The chain combines TRBV20-1 with TRBJ1-6; 7 nucleotides agree with TRBD1. V lost 6 bases, J lost 8 bases, and 10 bases stayed unmatched. The CDR3 is 14 residues long. From germline, CDR1 is DFQATT and CDR2 SNEGSKA (reference sequence). CDR3 protein: CSALKNRGDSPLHF. The CDR3 DNA reads as TGCAGTGCCCTGAAGAACAGGGGAGATTCACCCCTCCACTTT.

V and J are TRBV18 and TRBJ1-1, with D maybe TRBD1 (6 bases). Germline V gene sequence: CDR1 KGHSH, CDR2 LQKENI. The CDR3 covers 17 residues. V lost 2 bases to trimming and J lost 3 bases, with 19 bases between them. CDR3 sequence (DNA): TGTGCCAGCTCACCATGGGGGCAGGGTGGGTCGGACACTGAAGCTTTCTTT. Translated, it gives CASSPWGQGGSDTEAFF.